These T cell receptor beta chains were read from a single sample in a study of early T cells in non-severe SARS-CoV-2 infection. TCRdb used MiXCR to reprocess the 5' RACE reads, holding one entry per CDR3 protein. In the table there are 30,000 to 40,000 distinct CDR3 sequences, more than 5% of which are singletons. The specimen was whole blood. The receptors derive from an adult who was a healthcare worker with PCR-confirmed SARS-CoV-2 infection or an uninfected control (not recorded which). CDR3s leave out the opening cysteine and the closing phenylalanine or tryptophan. Expanded clones are given a class, and other clones once, few, many or no size at all.

v_call	j_call	clone_size	cdr3_aa
TRBV7-6	TRBJ2-7	many	ASSQVAGAYEQY
TRBV5-1	TRBJ1-1	many	ASSSLGGQRAEAF
TRBV29-1	TRBJ1-2	.	SVAGSHGYT
TRBV9	TRBJ2-1	many	ASSPHVNNEQF
TRBV3-1	TRBJ1-6	many	ASKVEGRNSPLH
TRBV6-5	TRBJ2-1	.	ASSPRGRGGRNEQF
TRBV5-1	TRBJ2-7	.	ASSFGQLLDEQY
TRBV4-2	TRBJ2-5	many	ASSQVRQGETQY
TRBV20-1	TRBJ2-7	many	SARDPLHSYEQY
TRBV4-3	TRBJ2-7	many	ASSQGSGQVYEQY
TRBV20-1	TRBJ1-2	.	SARDLTGNYGYT
TRBV12-3/TRBV12-4	TRBJ2-3	many	ASSFSPRTDTQY
TRBV7-2	TRBJ2-2	.	ASSLLISNTGELF
TRBV20-1	TRBJ1-6	many	SARGTNNSPLH
TRBV7-3	TRBJ1-1	many	ASSPNPASGAF
TRBV6-6	TRBJ2-7	.	ASSSMGQGIREQY
TRBV2	TRBJ2-1	.	ASRSLGSGGTHEQF
TRBV7-2	TRBJ2-7	.	ASSRTGLTREQY
TRBV10-3	TRBJ2-2	few	AISEWGNTGELF
TRBV9	TRBJ2-7	.	ASSGSGYEQY
TRBV15	TRBJ2-3	few	ATSSSLAGSTDTQY
TRBV11-2	TRBJ2-1	few	ASSPSGARSNEQF
TRBV7-6	TRBJ2-5	many	ASSLGLAGMETQY
TRBV6-9	TRBJ2-3	few	ASSSGTSEDTQY
TRBV20-1	TRBJ2-1	many	SARDPGSSYNEQF
TRBV4-2	TRBJ2-3	many	ASSQDVSPANTQY
TRBV12-3/TRBV12-4	TRBJ2-7	many	ASSLGRGGFRYEQY
TRBV28	TRBJ1-5	.	ASSLLRGGSQPQH
TRBV20-1	TRBJ2-1	many	SARDPRVPLNYNEQF
TRBV5-6	TRBJ2-5	.	ASSLQLKVQETQY
TRBV19	TRBJ2-4	few	ASSRTAVGNIQY
TRBV7-8	TRBJ1-1	.	ASSLPGRRINTEAF
TRBV5-1	TRBJ2-1	many	ASSQGLEGRVRI
TRBV7-3	TRBJ1-1	many	ASSLHGTQNTEAF
TRBV5-6	TRBJ2-1	.	ASSFGENNEQF
TRBV13	TRBJ1-6	few	ASSLVRGMNSPLH
TRBV2	TRBJ1-5	many	ASGQDSDQPQH
TRBV5-5	TRBJ1-4	many	ASSAEIRGRGEKLF
TRBV11-2	TRBJ1-6	.	ASSGDLDSPLH
TRBV13	TRBJ1-1	many	ASSLGSGLAPEDTEAF
TRBV20-1	TRBJ1-1	few	SAKRPDFEAF
TRBV11-2	TRBJ2-1	few	ASSVGTSHNEQF
TRBV6-4	TRBJ2-1	many	ASRRDRTNNEQF
TRBV5-1	TRBJ1-2	many	ASSPEGRSGYGYT
TRBV20-1	TRBJ2-1	many	SAPLADNEQF
TRBV7-2	TRBJ1-3	few	GAARNTIY
TRBV5-1	TRBJ1-5	many	ASSPQPGGSNQPQH
TRBV24-1	TRBJ1-1	few	ATNAGKRKETEAF
TRBV11-2	TRBJ2-2	few	ASSLVGELF
TRBV5-4	TRBJ2-2	few	ASSLDRATGELF
TRBV6-1	TRBJ2-7	few	ASSALPAYEQY
TRBV19	TRBJ1-5	few	ASSIGGFSNQPQH
TRBV7-3	TRBJ1-1	many	ASSPTGGSGTEAF
TRBV10-3	TRBJ1-6	many	AISEQGGNSPLH
TRBV25-1	TRBJ1-6	.	ASSPRANNSPLH